This T cell receptor beta chain comes out of a study of lymphopenia after photon versus proton radiotherapy. Whole-study findings and limits: A bigger post-nadir fall in TCR diversity correlated inversely with survival time in deceased patients.

A note on this clone: Its antigen is as yet unknown.

Repertoires were generated with immunoSEQ multiplex PCR, while TCRdb's copy carries only in-frame clones and drops some. In the table there are some 170,000 clones, less than 90% of which are singletons. This receptor was taken from a man between 45 and 60 years old with gastric cancer. The sample here was peripheral blood, taken from a patient treated with photon-based radiotherapy.

The CDR3 region has the DNA TGTGCCAGCAGCTTAGCGGCAGGGATTGGGAACAATGAGCAGTTCTTC. Translation: CASSLAAGIGNNEQFF. The V call is TRBV7-2, the J call TRBJ2-1, with TRBD1 as a possible D gene (5 bases). V was cut by 0 bases and J by 5 bases, with 14 bases left in between. The length of the CDR3 is 16 residues. CDR1 and CDR2 from the germline V gene are SGHTA and FQGNSA.